This is a list of T cell receptor beta chains from one sample in a study of blood T cell repertoires in COVID-19. The method was immunoSEQ multiplex PCR; TCRdb's version includes in-frame clones alone and lacks a portion of them. Of 95,000 to 120,000 clones listed, roughly 80% are singletons. What was sequenced was peripheral blood. Source of these receptors: a man aged 50-59 years with acute or convalescent COVID-19. The CDR3 runs from the conserved cysteine through the conserved F or W. The D gene is left open where the match is weak. Clone sizes are given selectively: once, few, many, or a class where the clone is expanded.

DNA,CDR3,J,V,size,D
TGTGCCAGCAGTTCCAGAGGGACAGGGTACACTGAAGCTTTCTTT,CASSSRGTGYTEAFF,TRBJ1-1,TRBV27,NA,TRBD1
TGTGCCATCAGTGAGTCCTCGACAGGGGTAGGTTCACCCCTCCACTTT,CAISESSTGVGSPLHF,TRBJ1-6,TRBV10-3,few,TRBD1
TGCGCCAGCAGCCCACCTGGGACAGTTAACTATGGCTACACCTTC,CASSPPGTVNYGYTF,TRBJ1-2,TRBV5-1,NA,TRBD1
TGCGCCAGCAGCTTGGCCGGGGACAGAGAGGCAGAGACCCAGTACTTC,CASSLAGDREAETQYF,TRBJ2-5,TRBV5-1,NA,TRBD1
TGTGCCAGCAGTTCCCCGGGACAGGGGACGAAGCAGCCCCAGCATTTT,CASSSPGQGTKQPQHF,TRBJ1-5,TRBV28,NA,TRBD1
TGTGCCAGCAGCGTAGCTGGAGAGGGGGCTGCAAACAATGAGCAGTTCTTC,CASSVAGEGAANNEQFF,TRBJ2-1,TRBV9,NA,TRBD1
TGTGCCATCACCAGGGACACCAACTATGGCTACACCTTC,CAITRDTNYGYTF,TRBJ1-2,TRBV10-3,NA,NA
TGCGCCAGCTCGGCTAGACCTGATAGCTCCTACAATGAGCAGTTCTTC,CASSARPDSSYNEQFF,TRBJ2-1,TRBV5-1,NA,NA
TGTGCCATCAGTGACGGTCAAGGGGGGGATACAGATACGCAGTATTTT,CAISDGQGGDTDTQYF,TRBJ2-3,TRBV10-3,NA,NA
TGTGCCAGCGTAGGACAGCCGGTTTATCAAAAACTGTTTTTT,CASVGQPVYQKLFF,TRBJ1-4,TRBV21-1,NA,NA
TGTGCCAGCATGGGGCAGGGGACCGGGGAGCTGTTTTTT,CASMGQGTGELFF,TRBJ2-2,TRBV2,NA,NA
TGTGCCAGCCGGGTGGGTTTTAATTCACCCCTCCACTTT,CASRVGFNSPLHF,TRBJ1-6,TRBV25-1,NA,NA
TGTGCCTGGAGAGTACAGGGGGCGAGGGGCTACACCTTC,CAWRVQGARGYTF,TRBJ1-2,TRBV30,NA,TRBD1
TGCACCAGCAGTCGGGACACTAACTATGGCTACACCTTC,CTSSRDTNYGYTF,TRBJ1-2,TRBV1,many,NA
TGTGCCAGCAGCCTCCGGACAGGGCCTTGCGAGCAGTACTTC,CASSLRTGPCEQYF,TRBJ2-7,TRBV21-1,NA,NA
TGTGCCAGCAGCAAGGGGGACCTCCGGAACACTGAAGCTTTCTTT,CASSKGDLRNTEAFF,TRBJ1-1,TRBV11-2,once,NA
TGCGCCAGCAGCCCCGGACAGCCCCGAACTGAAAAACTGTTTTTT,CASSPGQPRTEKLFF,TRBJ1-4,TRBV5-1,NA,NA
TGTGCCAGCAATTCGGACAGGGGGAGCAATCAGCCCCAGCATTTT,CASNSDRGSNQPQHF,TRBJ1-5,TRBV2,NA,TRBD1
TGTGCCAGCAGAGTTTATAGCGGGGGGTCCTACAATGAGCAGTTCTTC,CASRVYSGGSYNEQFF,TRBJ2-1,TRBV6-6,many,TRBD2
TGTGCCAGCAGCCAAGATAAGGGGATCCACGGCTACACCTTC,CASSQDKGIHGYTF,TRBJ1-2,TRBV3-1/TRBV3-2,few,NA
TGTGCCAGCAGCTCCGGGACAGTGGGTGGCTACACCTTC,CASSSGTVGGYTF,TRBJ1-2,TRBV5-6,NA,TRBD1
TGCAGCGTTGTGCCCCGGGACAGGGTCACAGATACGCAGTATTTT,CSVVPRDRVTDTQYF,TRBJ2-3,TRBV29-1,once,TRBD1
TGTGCCAGCAGCCAGTACAGGGGTCGCTACACCTTC,CASSQYRGRYTF,TRBJ1-2,TRBV3-1/TRBV3-2,NA,TRBD1
TGTGCCAGCAGCTTAACGGGGGCTAACCCCTATGGCTACACCTTC,CASSLTGANPYGYTF,TRBJ1-2,TRBV7-3,NA,NA
TGTGCCACCCTTAAAGACAGGGCTAACACTGAAGCTTTCTTT,CATLKDRANTEAFF,TRBJ1-1,TRBV24-1,few,TRBD1